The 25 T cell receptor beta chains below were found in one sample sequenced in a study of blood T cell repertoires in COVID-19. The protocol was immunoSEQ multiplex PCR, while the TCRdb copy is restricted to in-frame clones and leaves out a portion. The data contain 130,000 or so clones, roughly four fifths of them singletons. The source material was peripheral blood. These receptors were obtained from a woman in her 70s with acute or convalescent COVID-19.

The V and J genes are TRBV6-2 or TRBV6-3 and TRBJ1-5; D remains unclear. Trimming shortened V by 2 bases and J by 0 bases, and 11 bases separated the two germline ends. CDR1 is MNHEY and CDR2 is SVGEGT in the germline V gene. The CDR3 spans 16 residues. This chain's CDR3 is CASSYSAQISNQPQHF. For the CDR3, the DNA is TGTGCCAGCAGTTACAGCGCCCAAATTAGCAATCAGCCCCAGCATTTT.

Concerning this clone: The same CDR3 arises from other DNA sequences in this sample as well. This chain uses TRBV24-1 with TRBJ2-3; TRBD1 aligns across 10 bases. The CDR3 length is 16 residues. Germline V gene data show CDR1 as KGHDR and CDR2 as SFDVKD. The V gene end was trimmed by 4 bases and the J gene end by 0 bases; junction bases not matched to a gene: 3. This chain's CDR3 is CATSDPGQGSTDTQYF. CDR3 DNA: TGTGCCACCAGTGACCCGGGACAGGGGAGCACAGATACGCAGTATTTT.

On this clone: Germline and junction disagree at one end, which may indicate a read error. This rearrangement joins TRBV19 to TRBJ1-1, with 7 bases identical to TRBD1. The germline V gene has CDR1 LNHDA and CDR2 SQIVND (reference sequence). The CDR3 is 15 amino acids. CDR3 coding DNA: TGTGCCAGTGGTATTACAGGGGTCATGAACACTGAAGCTTTCTTT. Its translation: CASGITGVMNTEAFF.

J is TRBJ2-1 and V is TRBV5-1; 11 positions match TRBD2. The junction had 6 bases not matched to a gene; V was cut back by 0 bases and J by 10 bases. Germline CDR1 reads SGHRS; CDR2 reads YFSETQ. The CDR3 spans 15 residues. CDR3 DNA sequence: TGCGCCAGCAGCTTGGGGGTGACTAGCGGGGAGGAGCAGTTCTTC. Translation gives CASSLGVTSGEEQFF.

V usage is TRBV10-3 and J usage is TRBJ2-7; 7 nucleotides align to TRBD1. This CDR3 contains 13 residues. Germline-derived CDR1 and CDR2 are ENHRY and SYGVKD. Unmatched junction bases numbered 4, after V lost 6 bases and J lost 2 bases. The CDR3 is CAISPGTAYEQYV. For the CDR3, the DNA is TGTGCCATCAGCCCCGGGACAGCCTACGAGCAGTACGTC.

The CDR3 DNA reads as TGTGCCAGCAGTCAGGGATCTGAAGCTTTCTTT. Encoded protein: CASSQGSEAFF. This chain joins TRBV6-2 or TRBV6-3 and TRBJ1-1; TRBD1 might be the D (5 bases). Trimming pared 5 bases from V and 6 bases from J, leaving 7 bases between. The CDR3 length is 11 residues. Germline V lookup: CDR1 MNHEY, CDR2 SVGEGT.

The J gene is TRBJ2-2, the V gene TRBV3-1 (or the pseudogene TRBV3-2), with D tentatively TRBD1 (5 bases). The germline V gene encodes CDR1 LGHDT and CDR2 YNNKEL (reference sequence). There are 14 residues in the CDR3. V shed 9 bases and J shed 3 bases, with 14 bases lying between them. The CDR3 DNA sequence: TGTGCCAGTGGGGCCCAGTTGGACACCGGGGAGCTGTTTTTT. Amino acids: CASGAQLDTGELFF.

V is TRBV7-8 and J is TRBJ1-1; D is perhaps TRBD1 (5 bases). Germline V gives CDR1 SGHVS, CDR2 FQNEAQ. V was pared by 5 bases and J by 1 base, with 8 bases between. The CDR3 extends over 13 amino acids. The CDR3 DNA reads TGTGCCAGCAGCCTAACAGGGAACACTGAAGCTTTCTTT. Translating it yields CASSLTGNTEAFF.

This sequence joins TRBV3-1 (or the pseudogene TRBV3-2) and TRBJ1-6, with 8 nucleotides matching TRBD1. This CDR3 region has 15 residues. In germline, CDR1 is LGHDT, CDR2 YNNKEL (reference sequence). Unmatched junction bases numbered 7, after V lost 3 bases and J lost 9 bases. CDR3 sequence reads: CASSQLLRGRSPLHF. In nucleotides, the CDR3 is TGTGCCAGCAGCCAGTTGCTCAGGGGGCGTTCACCCCTCCACTTT.

CDR3 protein: CASSVDPGTGDQPQHF. In DNA, the CDR3 is TGTGCCAGCAGTGTAGATCCCGGGACAGGGGATCAGCCCCAGCATTTT. The chain is built from TRBV6-1 and TRBJ1-5; 10 nucleotides line up with TRBD1. V lost 4 bases, J lost 5 bases, and 8 bases stayed unmatched. The CDR3 extends over 16 amino acids. Germline loops: CDR1 MNHNS, CDR2 SASEGT.

The CDR3 is CASSESRGGEAFF. CDR3 DNA: TGTGCCAGCAGTGAATCTAGGGGAGGTGAAGCTTTCTTT. The chain recombines TRBV25-1 with TRBJ1-1, with D maybe TRBD1 (5 bases). The CDR3 has 13 amino acids. Germline CDR1 MGHDK, CDR2 SYGVNS. Trimming took off 1 base at V and 7 bases at J, with 10 bases between the two ends. The whole variable domain, remainder taken from reference TRBV25-1 and TRBJ1-1, is EADIYQTPRYLVIGTGKKITLECSQTMGHDKMYWYQQDPGMELHLIHYSYGVNSTEKGDLSSESTVSRIRTEHFPLTLESARPSHTSQYLCASSESRGGEAFFGQGTRLTVV.

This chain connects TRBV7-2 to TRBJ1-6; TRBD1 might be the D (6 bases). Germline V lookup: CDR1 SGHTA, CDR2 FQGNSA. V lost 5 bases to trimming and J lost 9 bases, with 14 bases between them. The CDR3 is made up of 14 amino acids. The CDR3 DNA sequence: TGTGCCAGCAGCAGATTCCAGGGGAGTTCACCCCTCCACTTT. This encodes CASSRFQGSSPLHF.

This CDR3 reads CASSRPTGISTLEAFF. The CDR3 bases are TGCGCCAGCAGCCGACCGACAGGAATTAGCACGCTCGAAGCTTTCTTT. This chain uses TRBV10-2 with TRBJ1-1; possible D gene TRBD1, 6 bases. Trimming took 6 bases from V and 8 from J, leaving 25 bases between them. Germline CDR1 WSHSY, CDR2 SAAADI. The CDR3 consists of 16 residues.

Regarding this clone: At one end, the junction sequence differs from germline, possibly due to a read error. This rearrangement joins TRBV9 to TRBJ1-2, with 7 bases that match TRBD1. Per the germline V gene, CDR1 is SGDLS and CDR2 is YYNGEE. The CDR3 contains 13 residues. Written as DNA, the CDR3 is TGTGCCAGCAGTGAAAGGGACAGAGGGGGCCCGGCCTTC. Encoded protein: CASSERDRGGPAF. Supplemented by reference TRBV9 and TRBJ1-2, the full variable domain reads DSGVTQTPKHLITATGQRVTLRCSPRSGDLSVYWYQQSLDQGLQFLIQYYNGEERAKGNILERFSAQQFPDLHSELNLSSLELGDSALYFCASSERDRGGPAFGSGTRLTVV.

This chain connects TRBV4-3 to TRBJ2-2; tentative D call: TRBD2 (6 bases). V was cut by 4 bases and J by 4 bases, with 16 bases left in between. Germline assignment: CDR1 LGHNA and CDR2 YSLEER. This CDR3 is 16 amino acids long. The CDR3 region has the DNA TGCGCCAGCAGCCGGGGACTTGGGACGGGCACCGGGGAGCTGTTTTTT. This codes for CASSRGLGTGTGELFF.

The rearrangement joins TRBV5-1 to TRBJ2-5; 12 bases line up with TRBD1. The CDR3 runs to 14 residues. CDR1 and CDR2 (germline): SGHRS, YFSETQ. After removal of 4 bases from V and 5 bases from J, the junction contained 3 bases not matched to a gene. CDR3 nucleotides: TGCGCCAGCAGCGGGGACAGGGGGCCGGAGACCCAGTACTTC. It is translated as CASSGDRGPETQYF.

In DNA form, the CDR3 reads TGCGCCAGCAGCCAAGATCGGGGACAGGGCATGCCGGGAAGCCAGTACTTC. As protein: CASSQDRGQGMPGSQYF. The rearrangement links TRBV4-3 to TRBJ2-5, with 9 bases identical to TRBD1. The CDR3 covers 17 residues. The germline gives CDR1 LGHNA, CDR2 YSLEER. V lost 0 bases and J lost 10; bases outside the gene matches: 15.

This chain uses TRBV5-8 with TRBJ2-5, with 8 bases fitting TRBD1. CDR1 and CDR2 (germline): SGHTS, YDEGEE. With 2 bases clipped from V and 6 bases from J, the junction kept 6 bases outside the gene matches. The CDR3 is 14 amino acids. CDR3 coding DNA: TGTGCCAGCAGCTTACCGACAGGGGACAAGACCCAGTACTTC. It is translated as CASSLPTGDKTQYF.

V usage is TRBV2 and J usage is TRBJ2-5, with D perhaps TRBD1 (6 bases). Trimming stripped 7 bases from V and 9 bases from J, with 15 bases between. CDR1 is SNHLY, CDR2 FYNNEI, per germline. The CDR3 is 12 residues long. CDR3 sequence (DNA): TGTGCCAGCAAGGAGGCCGCAGGGGCCCAGTACTTC. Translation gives CASKEAAGAQYF.

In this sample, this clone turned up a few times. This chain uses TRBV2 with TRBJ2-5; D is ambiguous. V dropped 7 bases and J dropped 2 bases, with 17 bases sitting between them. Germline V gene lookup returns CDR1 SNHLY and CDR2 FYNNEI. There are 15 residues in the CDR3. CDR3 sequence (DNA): TGTGCCAGCACCTTGTTGGAGCATTATCAAGAGACCCAGTACTTC. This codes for CASTLLEHYQETQYF.

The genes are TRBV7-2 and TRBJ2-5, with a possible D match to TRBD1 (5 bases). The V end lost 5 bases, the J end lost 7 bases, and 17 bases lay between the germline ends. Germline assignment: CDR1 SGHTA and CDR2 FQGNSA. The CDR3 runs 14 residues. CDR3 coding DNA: TGTGCCAGCAGCCCCGACAGAGCCGGTGGGACCCAGTACTTC. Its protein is CASSPDRAGGTQYF.

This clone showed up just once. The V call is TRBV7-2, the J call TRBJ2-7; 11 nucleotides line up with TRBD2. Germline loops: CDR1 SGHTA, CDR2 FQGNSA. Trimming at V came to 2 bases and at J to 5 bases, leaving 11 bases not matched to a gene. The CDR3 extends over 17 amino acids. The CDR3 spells CASSLIRHSGGADEQYF. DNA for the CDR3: TGTGCCAGCAGCTTAATTCGTCATAGCGGGGGGGCGGACGAGCAGTACTTC.

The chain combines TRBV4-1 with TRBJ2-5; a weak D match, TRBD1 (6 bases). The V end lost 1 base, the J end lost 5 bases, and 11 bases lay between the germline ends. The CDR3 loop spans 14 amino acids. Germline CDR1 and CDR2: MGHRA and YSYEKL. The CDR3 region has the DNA TGCGCCAGCAGCCAAGGTCCAGGGGATGAGACCCAGTACTTC. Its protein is CASSQGPGDETQYF.

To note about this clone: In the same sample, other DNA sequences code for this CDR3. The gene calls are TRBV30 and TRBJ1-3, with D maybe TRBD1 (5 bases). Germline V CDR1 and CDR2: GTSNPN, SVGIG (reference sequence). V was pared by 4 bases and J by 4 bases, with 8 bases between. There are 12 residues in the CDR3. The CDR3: CAWTGSGNTIYF. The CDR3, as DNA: TGTGCCTGGACAGGGTCCGGAAACACCATATATTTT. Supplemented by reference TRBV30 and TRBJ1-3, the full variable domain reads SQTIHQWPATLVQPVGSPLSLECTVEGTSNPNLYWYRQAAGRGLQLLFYSVGIGQISSEVPQNLSASRPQDRQFILSSKKLLLSDSGFYLCAWTGSGNTIYFGEGSWLTVV.

CDR3 bases: TGTGCCAGCAGCCCTGGGACGCCTCAGGGGAATGAGCAGTTCTTC. Translating it yields CASSPGTPQGNEQFF. The V call is TRBV6-6, the J call TRBJ2-1, with a tentative D call TRBD1 (6 bases). This CDR3 contains 15 residues. Looked up from germline, CDR1 is MNHNY and CDR2 is SVGAGI (reference sequence). Trimming stripped 6 bases from V and 7 bases from J, with 19 bases between.